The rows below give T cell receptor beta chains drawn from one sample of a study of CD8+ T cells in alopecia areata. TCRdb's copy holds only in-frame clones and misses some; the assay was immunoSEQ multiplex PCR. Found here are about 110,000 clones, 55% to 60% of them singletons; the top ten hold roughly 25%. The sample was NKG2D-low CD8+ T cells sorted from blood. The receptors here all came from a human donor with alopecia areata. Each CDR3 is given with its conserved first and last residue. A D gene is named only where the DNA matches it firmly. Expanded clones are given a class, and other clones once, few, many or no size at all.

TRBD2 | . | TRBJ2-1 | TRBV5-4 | TGTGCCAGCAGCTCCAGGACTAGCTGGGATGAGCAGTTCTTC | CASSSRTSWDEQFF
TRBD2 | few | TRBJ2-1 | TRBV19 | TGTGCCAGTAGTCCCAGCGGGAGCTCCTACAATGAGCAGTTCTTC | CASSPSGSSYNEQFF
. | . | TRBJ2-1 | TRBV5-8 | TGTGCCAGCAGCTGGGGGTCTAGCGAACGCTCCTACAATGAGCAGTTCTTC | CASSWGSSERSYNEQFF
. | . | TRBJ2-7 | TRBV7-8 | TGTGCCAGCAGCTCTCCGGCCTACGAGCAGTACTTC | CASSSPAYEQYF
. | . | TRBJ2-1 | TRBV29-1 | TGCAGCGTTGAAGCCGGACTCGGCTACAATGAGCAGTTCTTC | CSVEAGLGYNEQFF
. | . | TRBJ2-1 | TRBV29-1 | TGCAGCGTTGTCGATCCTGAGCAGTTCTTC | CSVVDPEQFF
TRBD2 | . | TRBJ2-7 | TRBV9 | TGTGCCAGCAGCGCTACTGTGGCTAGCGGGATATTCGGCTACGAGCAGTACTTC | CASSATVASGIFGYEQYF
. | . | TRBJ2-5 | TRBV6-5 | TGTGCCAGCAGCGTAAATACAGGGATCCAAGAGACCCAGTACTTC | CASSVNTGIQETQYF
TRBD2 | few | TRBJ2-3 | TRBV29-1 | TGCAGCAATTCGGTAGCGGGCCGACAATACACAGATACGCAGTATTTT | CSNSVAGRQYTDTQYF
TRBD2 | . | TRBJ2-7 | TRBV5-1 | TGCGCCAGCAGGTCAAGGCGGGAGGGTCCCTACGAGCAGTACTTC | CASRSRREGPYEQYF
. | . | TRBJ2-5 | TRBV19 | TGTGCCAGTAGTATTAGGCCGAGCCAAGAGACCCAGTACTTC | CASSIRPSQETQYF
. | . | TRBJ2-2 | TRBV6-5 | TGTGCCAGCACAATCGCTTCGAGGAGCATCGGGGAGCTGTTTTTT | CASTIASRSIGELFF
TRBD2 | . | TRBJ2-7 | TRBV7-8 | TGTGCCAGCAGCTTAGGGAGCCTCGGCGGGAGGCCCCGGGACGAGCAGTACTTC | CASSLGSLGGRPRDEQYF
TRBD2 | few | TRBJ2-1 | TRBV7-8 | TGTGCCAGCAGCAGAGGGACTAGCGGGTACTTTAGCAATGAGCAGTTCTTC | CASSRGTSGYFSNEQFF
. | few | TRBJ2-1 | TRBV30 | TGTGCCTGGAGTCAGACAGGCCGCCCCGATGAGCAGTTCTTC | CAWSQTGRPDEQFF
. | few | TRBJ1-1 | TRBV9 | TGTGCCAGCAGCGGGGGACAGAACACTGAAGCTTTCTTT | CASSGGQNTEAFF
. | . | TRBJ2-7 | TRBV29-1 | TGCAGCGGAATAAGTGGGACGGATGGCTACGAGCAGTACTTC | CSGISGTDGYEQYF
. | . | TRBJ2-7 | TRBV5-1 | TGCGCCAGCACTCCGGGACACCCCTACGAGCAGTACTTC | CASTPGHPYEQYF
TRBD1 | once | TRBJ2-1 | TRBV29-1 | TGCAGCGTTGCAGGGGGCGACAGCTCCTACAATGAGCAGTTCTTC | CSVAGGDSSYNEQFF
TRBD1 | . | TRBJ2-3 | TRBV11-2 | TGTGCCAGCAGTACGCAGGGACAGGGGGAGGGTAGCACAGATACGCAGTATTTT | CASSTQGQGEGSTDTQYF
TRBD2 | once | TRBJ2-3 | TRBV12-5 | TGTGCTAGTGAAGCGGGAGGTGCAGATACGCAGTATTTT | CASEAGGADTQYF
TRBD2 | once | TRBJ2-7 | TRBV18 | TGTGCCAGCTCACCGTATACCGGGACTAGCGGGAGTTACGAGCAGTACTTC | CASSPYTGTSGSYEQYF
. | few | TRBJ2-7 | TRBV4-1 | TGCGCCAGCAGCCAAGTCACGGACACAGCCTACGAGCAGTACTTC | CASSQVTDTAYEQYF
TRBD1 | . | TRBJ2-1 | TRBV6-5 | TGTGCCAGCAGTAGACAGGGGGCAGGCAATGAGCAGTTCTTC | CASSRQGAGNEQFF
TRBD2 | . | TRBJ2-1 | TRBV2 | TGTGCCACCTGGACTAGCGGGAGGAGGTACAATGAGCAGTTCTTC | CATWTSGRRYNEQFF
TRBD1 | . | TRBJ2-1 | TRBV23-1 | TGCGCCAGCACAAAGGACAGGACCCATGAGCAGTTCTTC | CASTKDRTHEQFF
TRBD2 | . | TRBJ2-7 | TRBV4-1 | TGCGCCAGCAGCCAAGGGTCGACTAGCGGTATAACAGAGCAGTACTTC | CASSQGSTSGITEQYF
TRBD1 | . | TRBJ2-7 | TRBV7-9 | TGTGCCAGCAGCATCCGGACAGGGCCCGTCTACGAGCAGTACTTC | CASSIRTGPVYEQYF
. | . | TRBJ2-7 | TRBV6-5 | TGTGCCAGCAGTTACTCGTCCGGGGCCGAGCAGTACTTC | CASSYSSGAEQYF
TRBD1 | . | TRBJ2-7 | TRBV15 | TGTGCCACCAGAGGGACAGATGACTACGAGCAGTACTTC | CATRGTDDYEQYF